The rows below give T cell receptor beta chains drawn from one sample of a study of identical twins. TCRdb itself ran the 5' RACE reads through MiXCR, one entry per CDR3 protein. Among nearly 900,000 distinct CDR3 sequences, approximately 13% were seen once, and the ten largest hold roughly 1.6%. These data are also associated with another study on yellow fever vaccine responses in identical twins.

The sample comprised PBMCs. The receptors were gathered from a young woman in good health. CDR3s include the opening cysteine and the closing phenylalanine or tryptophan. The D gene is left open where the match is weak. Clone size is given for some rows only: seen once, a few or many times, or a class if the clone is expanded.

size: .
J: TRBJ2-7
D: .
V: TRBV7-6
CDR3: CASSRNRDPRSGEQYF
DNA: TGTGCCAGCAGTAGGAACCGGGACCCCAGGAGTGGCGAGCAGTACTTC

size: many
J: TRBJ2-1
D: TRBD2
V: TRBV4-1
CDR3: CASSQDPPPTSGGYNEQFF
DNA: TGCGCCAGCAGCCAAGATCCCCCCCCAACTAGCGGGGGATACAATGAGCAGTTCTTC

size: .
J: TRBJ2-7
D: TRBD2
V: TRBV10-2
CDR3: CASSGRRTSGDEQYF
DNA: TGCGCCAGCAGTGGTCGGCGGACTAGCGGTGACGAGCAGTACTTC

size: .
J: TRBJ2-3
D: .
V: TRBV20-1
CDR3: CSAGADTQYF
DNA: TGCAGTGCCGGTGCAGATACGCAGTATTTT

size: .
J: TRBJ1-2
D: .
V: TRBV27
CDR3: CASRSQGREGYTF
DNA: TGTGCCAGCAGATCCCAGGGACGTGAGGGCTACACCTTC

size: .
J: TRBJ2-5
D: .
V: TRBV3-1
CDR3: CASSQDNQMGGETQYF
DNA: TGTGCCAGCAGCCAAGATAACCAAATGGGGGGAGAGACCCAGTACTTC

size: .
J: TRBJ1-5
D: .
V: TRBV27
CDR3: CASSTGHPNQPQHF
DNA: TGTGCCAGCAGTACCGGACACCCCAATCAGCCCCAGCATTTT

size: .
J: TRBJ2-1
D: .
V: TRBV10-3
CDR3: CAISESGGAYNEQFF
DNA: TGTGCCATCAGTGAGTCTGGCGGGGCTTACAATGAGCAGTTCTTC

size: .
J: TRBJ2-2
D: .
V: TRBV24-1
CDR3: CATSSRATGELFF
DNA: TGTGCCACCAGCTCTAGGGCTACCGGGGAGCTGTTTTTT

size: .
J: TRBJ2-1
D: TRBD1
V: TRBV4-1
CDR3: CASSPPGQKYNEQFF
DNA: TGCGCCAGCAGCCCCCCGGGACAGAAATACAATGAGCAGTTCTTC

size: many
J: TRBJ2-4
D: .
V: TRBV21-1
CDR3: CASGASDNLAKNIQYF
DNA: TGTGCCAGCGGGGCTAGCGACAACCTAGCCAAAAACATTCAGTACTTC

size: few
J: TRBJ2-5
D: .
V: TRBV20-1
CDR3: CSAGGARQETQYF
DNA: TGCAGTGCAGGGGGAGCGAGGCAAGAGACCCAGTACTTC

size: .
J: TRBJ1-4
D: TRBD1
V: TRBV7-9
CDR3: CASSRGTGDSEKLFF
DNA: TGTGCCAGCAGCAGAGGGACAGGGGATAGTGAAAAACTGTTTTTT

size: few
J: TRBJ2-2
D: TRBD1
V: TRBV24-1
CDR3: CATRGTGAGNTGELFF
DNA: TGTGCCACCAGGGGGACAGGGGCCGGGAACACCGGGGAGCTGTTTTTT

size: .
J: TRBJ1-6
D: .
V: TRBV12-3/TRBV12-4
CDR3: CASSSQATNSPLHF
DNA: TGTGCCAGCAGTTCCCAGGCTACTAATTCACCCCTCCACTTT

size: few
J: TRBJ2-2
D: .
V: TRBV5-1
CDR3: CASSLPGTFGNTGELFF
DNA: TGCGCCAGCAGCTTACCCGGGACCTTTGGAAACACCGGGGAGCTGTTTTTT

size: many
J: TRBJ2-5
D: .
V: TRBV20-1
CDR3: CSARDPVRETQYF
DNA: TGCAGTGCTAGAGACCCTGTTAGAGAGACCCAGTACTTC

size: many
J: TRBJ2-2
D: .
V: TRBV5-1
CDR3: CASWGSGNTGELFF
DNA: TGCGCCAGCTGGGGTTCGGGGAACACCGGGGAGCTGTTTTTT

size: .
J: TRBJ2-5
D: .
V: TRBV12-3/TRBV12-4
CDR3: CASSWVALETQYF
DNA: TGTGCCAGCAGTTGGGTAGCTCTGGAGACCCAGTACTTC

size: many
J: TRBJ2-6
D: TRBD2
V: TRBV12-3/TRBV12-4
CDR3: CASSFGFGAGKESGANVLTF
DNA: TGTGCCAGCAGTTTCGGGTTTGGAGCGGGGAAAGAATCTGGGGCCAACGTCCTGACTTTC

size: .
J: TRBJ1-5
D: .
V: TRBV28
CDR3: CASSLWGLPRAQHF
DNA: TGTGCCAGCAGTTTATGGGGGCTTCCGAGGGCCCAGCATTTT

size: .
J: TRBJ1-1
D: .
V: TRBV20-1
CDR3: CSARRQPNTEAFF
DNA: TGCAGTGCTCGTCGACAGCCAAACACTGAAGCTTTCTTT

size: few
J: TRBJ2-1
D: TRBD2
V: TRBV11-3
CDR3: CASSRREGQGYNEQFF
DNA: TGTGCCAGCAGCCGGCGGGAGGGCCAGGGTTACAATGAGCAGTTCTTC

size: .
J: TRBJ2-3
D: .
V: TRBV6-5
CDR3: CASSSLPDTQYF
DNA: TGTGCCAGCAGTTCCTTACCAGATACGCAGTATTTT

size: few
J: TRBJ2-1
D: TRBD1
V: TRBV3-1
CDR3: CASSLPGGDHNEQFF
DNA: TGTGCCAGCAGCCTTCCAGGGGGCGATCACAATGAGCAGTTCTTC

size: .
J: TRBJ2-7
D: TRBD1
V: TRBV12-3/TRBV12-4
CDR3: CASNPGTGRYEQYF
DNA: TGTGCCAGCAACCCAGGGACAGGACGCTACGAGCAGTACTTC